This T cell receptor beta chain was recovered during a study of identical twins. Study observations and caveats: Fewer insertions were carried by abundant cord blood beta clonotypes, but none was seen in memory repertoires.

Germline lookup yields CDR1 LGHNA and CDR2 YNFKEQ. The CDR3 runs 17 residues. V gave up 0 bases and J gave up 7 bases; unmatched junction bases: 9. Unique molecular identifiers were in the cDNA, with template-switch universal primer binding. TCRdb re-analysed the 5' RACE reads in MiXCR, keeping a single row per CDR3 protein. Among fewer than 250,000 distinct CDR3 sequences listed, 6% to 8% were seen once. This clonotype was counted ten times or more. Its antigen is undetermined. These sequences were also reported in another study, on yellow fever vaccine responses in identical twins. That source notes: Twins reportedly appeared to share part of their vaccine T cell response while keeping part individual.

This receptor was identified in a young woman in good health. The sample comprised CD8+ T cells sorted from blood. The chain recombines TRBV4-2 with TRBJ2-2; TRBD2 matches at 9 bases. The CDR3 spells CASSQEGLAAFVGELFF. CDR3 coding DNA: TGTGCCAGCAGCCAAGAGGGACTAGCAGCTTTCGTCGGGGAGCTGTTTTTT.